In its sample, the clone carrying this T cell receptor beta chain was seen many times. This entry belongs to a study of T cells after yellow fever vaccination. TCRdb passed the 5' RACE reads through MiXCR, listing each CDR3 protein once. The data contain nearly 70,000 distinct CDR3 sequences, under 8% of them seen just once; the ten biggest clones take up about 40%. Germline CDR1 is MDHEN and CDR2 is SYDVKM. The CDR3 length is 13 residues. This receptor was obtained from a young man who received the YFV17D yellow fever vaccine. The rearrangement uses TRBV28 and TRBJ2-7, with a tentative D call TRBD2 (5 bases). Sequencing used CD8+ T cells sorted from PBMCs, obtained approximately 40 days after the first yellow fever vaccination. The CDR3 region has the DNA TGTGTCACGCTCTCTGCGGGTGGGCTACGGCAGTACGTC. It translates to CVTLSAGGLRQYV.